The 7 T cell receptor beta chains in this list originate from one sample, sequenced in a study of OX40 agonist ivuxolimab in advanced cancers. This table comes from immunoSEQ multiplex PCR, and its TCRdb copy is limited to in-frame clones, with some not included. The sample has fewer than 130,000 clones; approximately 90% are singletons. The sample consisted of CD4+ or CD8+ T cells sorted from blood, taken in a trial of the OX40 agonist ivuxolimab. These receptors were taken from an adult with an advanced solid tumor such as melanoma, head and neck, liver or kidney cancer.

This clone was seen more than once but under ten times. The CDR3: CASSTLTSGKYYNEQFF. The CDR3 bases are TGTGCCAGTAGTACTTTGACTAGCGGGAAATATTACAATGAGCAGTTCTTC. The gene calls are TRBV19 and TRBJ2-1, with 11 bases that match TRBD2. J was trimmed by 4 bases and V by 4 bases; bases with no gene match: 9. The CDR3 covers 17 residues. Germline V gives CDR1 LNHDA, CDR2 SQIVND (reference sequence).

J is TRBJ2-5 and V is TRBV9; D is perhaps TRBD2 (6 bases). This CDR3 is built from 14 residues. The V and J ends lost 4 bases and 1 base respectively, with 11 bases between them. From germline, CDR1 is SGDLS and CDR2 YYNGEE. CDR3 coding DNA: TGTGCCAGCAGCCTGGAGGGGCTCCAAGAGACCCAGTACTTC. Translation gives CASSLEGLQETQYF.

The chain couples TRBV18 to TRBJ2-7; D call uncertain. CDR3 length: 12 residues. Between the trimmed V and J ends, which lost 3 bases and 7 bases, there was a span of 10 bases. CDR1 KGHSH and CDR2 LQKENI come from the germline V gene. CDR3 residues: CASSPSSEEQYF. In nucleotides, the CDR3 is TGTGCCAGCTCACCTAGCAGCGAAGAGCAGTACTTC.

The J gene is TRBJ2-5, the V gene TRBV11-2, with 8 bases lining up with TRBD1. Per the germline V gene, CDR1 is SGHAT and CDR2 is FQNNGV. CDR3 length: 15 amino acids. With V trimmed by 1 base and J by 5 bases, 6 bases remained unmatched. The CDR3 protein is CASSLVGTGGETQYF. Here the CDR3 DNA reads TGTGCCAGCAGCTTAGTAGGGACAGGAGGGGAGACCCAGTACTTC.

The CDR3 sequence: CASSAETGSGNTIYF. The CDR3, as DNA: TGTGCCAGCAGCGCTGAGACAGGTTCTGGAAACACCATATATTTT. V gene TRBV7-2 combines with J gene TRBJ1-3, with a tentative D call TRBD1 (6 bases). CDR1 is SGHTA and CDR2 is FQGNSA in the germline V gene. The V end lost 5 bases, the J end lost 1 base, and 12 bases lay between the germline ends. The CDR3 consists of 15 residues.

CDR3 nucleotide sequence: TGTGCCAGCAGCTTAGGGGCAGGGGGAGGGACTGAAGCTTTCTTT. Protein: CASSLGAGGGTEAFF. The chain combines TRBV7-3 with TRBJ1-1; 7 nucleotides line up with TRBD1. The CDR3 runs 15 residues. V was pared by 2 bases and J by 5 bases, with 8 bases of the junction left unmatched. Germline V gene data show CDR1 as SGHTA and CDR2 as FQGTGA.

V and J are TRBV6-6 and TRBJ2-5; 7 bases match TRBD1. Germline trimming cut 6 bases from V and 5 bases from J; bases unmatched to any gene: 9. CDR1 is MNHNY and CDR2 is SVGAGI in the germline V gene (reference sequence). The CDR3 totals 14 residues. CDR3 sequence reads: CASRRTGVEETQYF. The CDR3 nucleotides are TGTGCCAGCAGGCGTACAGGGGTCGAGGAGACCCAGTACTTC.